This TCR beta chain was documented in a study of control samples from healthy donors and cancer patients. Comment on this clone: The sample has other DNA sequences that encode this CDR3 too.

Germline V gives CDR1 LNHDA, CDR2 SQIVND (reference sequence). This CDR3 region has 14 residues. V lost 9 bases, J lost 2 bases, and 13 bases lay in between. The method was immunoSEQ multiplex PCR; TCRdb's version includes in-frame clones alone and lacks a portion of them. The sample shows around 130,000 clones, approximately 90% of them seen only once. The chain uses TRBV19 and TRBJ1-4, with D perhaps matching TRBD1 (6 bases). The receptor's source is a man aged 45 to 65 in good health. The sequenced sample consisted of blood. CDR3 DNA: TGTGCCAGCCGACAGGAAGGTACTAATGAAAAACTGTTTTTT. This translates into CASRQEGTNEKLFF.